In its sample, the clone carrying this TCR beta chain was seen a few times. Its antigen is not identified. Unique molecular identifiers were incorporated into the prepared TCRbeta library. In TCRdb, the PCR reads were re-called with MiXCR into one record per CDR3 protein. The table includes almost 600,000 distinct CDR3 sequences, 25% to 30% detected once. This specimen belongs to a study of T-cell reconstitution after alpha-beta-depleted transplantation in children. Findings and limits, study-wide: Several hundred expanded graft clones reportedly gave rise to the alpha-beta T cells present about two months after transplant. Once a year had passed after transplant, T-cell counts and diversity came mostly from newly produced T cells. Surviving recipient T cells and thymic progenitors produced the high day-60 TCRbeta diversity seen in some patients.

Germline values: CDR1 SGDLS, CDR2 YYNGEE. The CDR3 runs 17 residues. V dropped 0 bases and J dropped 5; count of bases not matched to a gene: 13. The chain joins TRBV9 to TRBJ1-2; 7 bases align to TRBD1. The clonotype was recovered from a boy under two years old with Wiskott-Aldrich syndrome, due to receive a stem cell transplant. The material was PBMCs, obtained before TCRalphabeta/CD19-depleted stem cell transplant. CDR3 sequence: CASSVAGITGAGYGYTF. CDR3 sequence (DNA): TGTGCCAGCAGCGTAGCAGGGATCACAGGGGCGGGTTATGGCTACACCTTC.